Given below is one TCR beta chain in context. Assay: immunoSEQ multiplex PCR; the TCRdb copy retains only in-frame clones and omits some. Among over 120,000 clones, approximately 79% were seen once, and the ten largest hold roughly 2.9%. The data were obtained in a study of blood T cell repertoires in COVID-19. For the study at large: Spain, Italy and the United States supplied samples that represented acute and convalescent COVID-19.

This study enrolled people aged about 18 to 100 from roughly 22 US geographic areas. Grouping used clinical history reported by participants in a survey and questionnaire. Donors of Cohort 3 who recovered were those that had two negative PCRs, clearance, or symptom resolution. The source of this sequence is a woman between 45 and 60 years old who had recovered from COVID-19. Sequenced material: PBMCs or T cells enriched from blood (not recorded which).

CDR3 sequence reads: CASSAGKLNTEAFF. For the CDR3, the DNA is TGTGCCAGCAGCGCCGGTAAACTGAACACTGAAGCTTTCTTT. The chain uses TRBV5-8 and TRBJ1-1; the D is unclear. The CDR3 covers 14 residues. V was trimmed by 4 bases and J by 0 bases, leaving 10 bases between them. The germline V gene has CDR1 SGHTS and CDR2 YDEGEE.